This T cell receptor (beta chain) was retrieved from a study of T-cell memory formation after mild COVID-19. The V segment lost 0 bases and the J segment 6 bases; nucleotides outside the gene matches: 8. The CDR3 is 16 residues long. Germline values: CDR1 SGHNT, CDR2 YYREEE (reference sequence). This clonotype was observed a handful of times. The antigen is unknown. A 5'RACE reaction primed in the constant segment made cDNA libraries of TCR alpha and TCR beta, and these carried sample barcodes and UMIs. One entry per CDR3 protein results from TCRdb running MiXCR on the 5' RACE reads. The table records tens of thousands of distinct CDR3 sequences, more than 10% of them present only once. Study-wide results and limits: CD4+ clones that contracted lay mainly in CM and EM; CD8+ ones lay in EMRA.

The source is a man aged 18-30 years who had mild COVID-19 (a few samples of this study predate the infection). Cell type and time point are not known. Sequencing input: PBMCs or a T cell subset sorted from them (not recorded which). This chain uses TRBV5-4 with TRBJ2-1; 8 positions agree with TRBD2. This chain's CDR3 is CASSLVFTGTSNEQFF. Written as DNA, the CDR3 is TGTGCCAGCAGCTTGGTCTTCACCGGGACTAGCAATGAGCAGTTCTTC. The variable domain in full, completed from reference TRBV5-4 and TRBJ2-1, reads ETGVTQSPTHLIKTRGQQVTLRCSSQSGHNTVSWYQQALGQGPQFIFQYYREEENGRGNFPPRFSGLQFPNYSSELNVNALELDDSALYLCASSLVFTGTSNEQFFGPGTRLTVL.